These T cell receptor beta chains were read from a single sample in a study of OX40 agonist ivuxolimab in advanced cancers. Produced via immunoSEQ multiplex PCR; TCRdb's table is partial and in-frame only. The sample lists over 55,000 clones, about four fifths occurring once. This material consisted of CD4+ or CD8+ T cells sorted from blood, taken in a trial of the OX40 agonist ivuxolimab. The source is an adult with an advanced solid tumor such as melanoma, head and neck, liver or kidney cancer. CDR3s include the opening cysteine and the closing phenylalanine or tryptophan. D genes are given only for firm matches. For some rows the clone size is stated as once, few or many, or as a class when expanded; others skip it.

TRBJ2-5 | TRBV9 | NA | NA | CASSGGGWGTQYF | TGTGCCAGCAGCGGTGGAGGGTGGGGGACCCAGTACTTC
TRBJ1-5 | TRBV2 | NA | NA | CASSGGPSREGQPQHF | TGTGCCAGCAGTGGAGGCCCGTCCAGGGAGGGTCAGCCCCAGCATTTT
TRBJ1-2 | TRBV7-2 | NA | TRBD1 | CASTDRDSLRGYTF | TGTGCCAGCACCGACCGGGACAGCCTCCGTGGTTACACCTTC
TRBJ1-1 | TRBV19 | NA | NA | CASSMYRVNTEAFF | TGTGCCAGTAGTATGTACAGAGTCAACACTGAAGCTTTCTTT
TRBJ2-3 | TRBV6-5 | NA | TRBD2 | CASRSISGRGDTQYF | TGTGCCAGCAGATCAATTAGCGGGAGAGGAGATACGCAGTATTTT
TRBJ1-1 | TRBV19 | NA | NA | CASMPQGRSTEAFF | TGTGCCAGTATGCCCCAGGGCCGGAGCACTGAAGCTTTCTTT
TRBJ2-1 | TRBV2 | many | NA | CASSDAANEQFF | TGTGCCAGCAGTGACGCGGCTAATGAGCAGTTCTTC
TRBJ1-4 | TRBV19 | few | NA | CASSIGGQANEKLFF | TGTGCCAGTAGTATAGGCGGGCAGGCTAATGAAAAACTGTTTTTT
TRBJ2-1 | TRBV6-6 | few | NA | CASSYEVLSYNEQFF | TGTGCCAGCAGTTACGAGGTTCTTTCCTACAATGAGCAGTTCTTC
TRBJ2-1 | TRBV6-5 | NA | NA | CASSSPAAAAYNEQFF | TGTGCCAGCAGTTCGCCCGCCGCGGCGGCCTACAATGAGCAGTTCTTC
TRBJ2-6 | TRBV2 | NA | NA | CASTGTGANVLTF | TGTGCCAGTACAGGGACGGGGGCCAACGTCCTGACTTTC
TRBJ2-1 | TRBV30 | NA | TRBD2 | CAWSGAGGSYNEQFF | TGTGCCTGGAGTGGAGCGGGAGGGTCCTACAATGAGCAGTTCTTC
TRBJ2-1 | TRBV25-1 | NA | NA | CASSEYGVYNEQFF | TGTGCCAGCAGTGAATATGGGGTGTACAATGAGCAGTTCTTC
TRBJ2-2 | TRBV9 | NA | NA | CASSVAGTGELFF | TGTGCCAGCAGCGTAGCGGGGACCGGGGAGCTGTTTTTT
TRBJ1-1 | TRBV7-9 | medium-sized | NA | CASSFHSNTEAFF | TGTGCCAGCAGCTTTCACTCGAACACTGAAGCTTTCTTT
TRBJ2-1 | TRBV18 | NA | TRBD2 | CASSPGGRSYNEQFF | TGTGCCAGCTCACCTGGCGGGAGGTCCTACAATGAGCAGTTCTTC
TRBJ1-4 | TRBV4-2 | few | NA | CASSQDTGRNEKLFF | TGTGCCAGCAGCCAAGACACAGGTCGTAATGAAAAACTGTTTTTT
TRBJ2-1 | TRBV2 | few | NA | CASTGQAYNEQFF | TGTGCCAGTACGGGGCAGGCCTACAATGAGCAGTTCTTC
TRBJ2-1 | TRBV18 | NA | NA | CASSGSGSSYNEQFF | TGTGCCAGCTCAGGCAGTGGAAGCTCCTACAATGAGCAGTTCTTC
TRBJ1-5 | TRBV6-5 | NA | NA | CASSYREAQPQHF | TGTGCCAGCAGTTACAGGGAGGCCCAGCCCCAGCATTTT
TRBJ2-4 | TRBV6-6 | NA | NA | CASRARGDLAKNIQYF | TGTGCCAGCAGAGCCCGCGGGGACCTAGCCAAAAACATTCAGTACTTC
TRBJ2-5 | TRBV5-1 | NA | NA | CASSLGGEGPSGETQYF | TGCGCCAGCAGCTTGGGGGGAGAGGGCCCTTCGGGTGAGACCCAGTACTTC